This T cell receptor (beta chain) was found in a study of cytomegalovirus exposure and HLA in healthy donors. As for the study in general: An analysis done earlier identified about 120 million unique TCR beta sequences from roughly 190 million T cells. A preliminary data release comprised tens of millions of unique TCRs obtained from HLA-typed donors.

The CDR3 totals 15 residues. Losses at the gene ends were 5 bases for V and 3 bases for J; bases not matched to a gene: 4. In germline, CDR1 is KGHSH, CDR2 LQKENI. 60 Vbeta and 13 Jbeta primers were used in PCR. Only in-frame clones appear in the TCRdb table, and some are missing; sequencing was by immunoSEQ multiplex PCR. The sample includes under 200,000 clones, about 75% of them seen just once. This clonotype originated in a male donor in good health and CMV-seronegative. The genes are TRBV18 and TRBJ2-1; 10 bases map to TRBD1. Sequenced: PBMCs. The CDR3 protein is CASSAGTGVYNEQFF. CDR3 nucleotides: TGTGCCAGCTCAGCCGGGACAGGGGTCTACAATGAGCAGTTCTTC.